This T cell receptor beta chain is from a study of CD4 T cells in relation to SARS-CoV-2 and coronaviruses. Generated by immunoSEQ multiplex PCR, the TCRdb table keeps only in-frame clones and is missing some. This sample has some 40,000 clones, with more than 60% found just once. Per the germline V gene, CDR1 is SGHRS and CDR2 is YFSETQ. The CDR3 contains 14 residues. Concerning this clone: What it recognizes is unknown. Germline and junction disagree at one end, which may indicate a read error.

Study observations and caveats: Culture-expanded clones reflect memory recall rather than primary priming during culture.

Sorted naive or memory CD4+ cells met CEF peptides for approximately ten days. The clonotype was recovered from an adult with COVID-19. Sequenced sample: memory CD4+ T cells from PBMCs, cultured in vitro. V is TRBV5-1 and J is TRBJ2-3, with 9 nucleotides matching TRBD2. The CDR3 here is CASGLREGRGTQYF. In nucleotides, the CDR3 is TGCGCCAGCGGCTTGCGGGAGGGCCGCGGGACGCAGTATTTT.